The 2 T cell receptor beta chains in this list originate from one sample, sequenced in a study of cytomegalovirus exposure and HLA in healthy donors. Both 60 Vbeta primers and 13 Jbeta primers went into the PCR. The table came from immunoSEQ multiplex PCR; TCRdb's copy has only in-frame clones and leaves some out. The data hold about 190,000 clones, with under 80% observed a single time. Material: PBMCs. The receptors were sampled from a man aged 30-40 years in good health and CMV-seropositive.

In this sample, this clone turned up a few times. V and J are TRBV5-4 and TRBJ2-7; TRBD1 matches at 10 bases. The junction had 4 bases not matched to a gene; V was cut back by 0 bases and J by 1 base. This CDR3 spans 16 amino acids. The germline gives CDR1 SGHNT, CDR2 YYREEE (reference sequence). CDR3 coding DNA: TGTGCCAGCAGCTTGGGAGGACAGGGGGGGTCCTACGAGCAGTACTTC. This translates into CASSLGGQGGSYEQYF. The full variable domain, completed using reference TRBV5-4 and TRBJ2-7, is ETGVTQSPTHLIKTRGQQVTLRCSSQSGHNTVSWYQQALGQGPQFIFQYYREEENGRGNFPPRFSGLQFPNYSSELNVNALELDDSALYLCASSLGGQGGSYEQYFGPGTRLTVT.

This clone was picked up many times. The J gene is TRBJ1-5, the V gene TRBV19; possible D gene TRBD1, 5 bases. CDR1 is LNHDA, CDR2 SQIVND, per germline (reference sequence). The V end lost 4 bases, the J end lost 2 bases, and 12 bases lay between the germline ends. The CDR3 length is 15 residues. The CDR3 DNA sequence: TGTGCCAGTAGTACTCCAGGGCGCGGCAATCAGCCCCAGCATTTT. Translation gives CASSTPGRGNQPQHF.